The 31 T cell receptor beta chains below all came from one sample that was sequenced in a study of blood T cell repertoires in COVID-19. Libraries were prepared by immunoSEQ multiplex PCR; TCRdb keeps only in-frame clonotypes and omits some of them. The sample includes 110,000 to 150,000 clones, 85% of them seen just once. Source material: PBMCs or T cells enriched from blood (not recorded which). All receptors derive from a woman in her 40s who had recovered from COVID-19.

The chain uses TRBV3-1 (or the pseudogene TRBV3-2) and TRBJ2-1; 9 bases fit TRBD2. The CDR3 runs 15 residues. The germline V gene has CDR1 LGHDT and CDR2 YNNKEL (reference sequence). V lost 0 bases to trimming and J lost 11 bases; unmatched junction nucleotides: 8. CDR3 DNA sequence: TGTGCCAGCAGCCAAGATTGGACTAGCGCGCGTAAGCAGTTCTTC. Its translation is CASSQDWTSARKQFF.

J is TRBJ2-2 and V is TRBV7-8; the D is unclear. With 7 bases removed from V and 4 bases from J, the gap between germline ends came to 10 bases. Per germline, CDR1 SGHVS and CDR2 FQNEAQ. CDR3 length equals 13 residues. The CDR3 spells CASTAGGTGELFF. The DNA of the CDR3 is TGTGCCAGCACGGCAGGTGGCACCGGGGAGCTGTTTTTT.

This chain uses TRBV4-1 with TRBJ1-1; D possibly corresponds to TRBD1 (5 bases). Germline assignment: CDR1 MGHRA and CDR2 YSYEKL. V gave up 4 bases and J gave up 7 bases, with 25 bases separating them. The CDR3 totals 17 residues. CDR3 amino acids: CASSLQMTRETRNEAFF. The CDR3 nucleotides are TGCGCCAGCAGCCTACAGATGACCAGGGAGACTAGAAATGAAGCTTTCTTT.

This clone was seen just once. V usage is TRBV6-5 and J usage is TRBJ1-2, with 9 bases lining up with TRBD1. The length of the CDR3 is 13 residues. The germline CDR1 and CDR2 sequences are MNHEY and SVGAGI. V lost 8 bases to trimming and J lost 3 bases; unmatched junction nucleotides: 4. CDR3 nucleotide sequence: TGTGCCAGCCGAACAGGGGGCGACTATGGCTACACCTTC. Translation gives CASRTGGDYGYTF.

This chain joins TRBV13 and TRBJ2-7; possibly TRBD2 for D (6 bases). The germline CDR1 and CDR2 sequences are PRHDT and FYEKMQ (reference sequence). There are 17 residues in the CDR3. V dropped 0 bases and J dropped 0 bases, with 15 bases sitting between them. The CDR3 DNA follows: TGTGCCAGCAGCTTAGGAGTGGGGGGTAAGAGCTCCTACGAGCAGTACTTC. Its protein is CASSLGVGGKSSYEQYF.

The chain recombines TRBV4-1 with TRBJ2-1; weak D call: TRBD1 (6 bases). Trimming removed 0 bases at V and 0 bases at J, with 6 bases between. This CDR3 comprises 15 residues. CDR1 MGHRA and CDR2 YSYEKL come from the germline V gene. The CDR3 reads CASSQDRGSYNEQFF. The CDR3 DNA reads as TGCGCCAGCAGCCAAGACAGGGGCTCCTACAATGAGCAGTTCTTC.

The genes are TRBV30 and TRBJ1-5; no definite D call. Germline V gene data show CDR1 as GTSNPN and CDR2 as SVGIG (reference sequence). V lost 2 bases, J lost 7 bases, and 9 bases lay in between. This CDR3 has 12 amino acids. Here the CDR3 reads CAWSLSGQPQHF. Written as DNA, the CDR3 is TGTGCCTGGAGTCTCAGCGGGCAGCCCCAGCATTTT. Supplemented by reference TRBV30 and TRBJ1-5, the full variable domain reads SQTIHQWPATLVQPVGSPLSLECTVEGTSNPNLYWYRQAAGRGLQLLFYSVGIGQISSEVPQNLSASRPQDRQFILSSKKLLLSDSGFYLCAWSLSGQPQHFGDGTRLSIL.

The rearrangement links TRBV6-4 to TRBJ2-1; D perhaps matches TRBD2 (7 bases). The CDR3 totals 15 residues. V was cut by 3 bases and J by 1 base, with 10 bases left in between. Germline V gene data show CDR1 as MRHNA and CDR2 as SNTAGT. CDR3 nucleotides: TGTGCCAGCAGTGAGAAGGGGGGGTCCTACAATGAGCAGTTCTTC. This sequence encodes CASSEKGGSYNEQFF.

This sequence joins TRBV30 and TRBJ1-4; TRBD1 might be the D (5 bases). Looked up from germline, CDR1 is GTSNPN and CDR2 is SVGIG (reference sequence). The V and J ends lost 1 base and 2 bases respectively, with 8 bases between them. The CDR3 runs to 14 residues. The CDR3 DNA follows: TGTGCCTGGAGTGGGGGGGGGACTAATGAAAAACTGTTTTTT. Its protein is CAWSGGGTNEKLFF.

There are a few counts of this clone. V and J are TRBV20-1 and TRBJ1-1; no reliable D call. V lost 5 bases to trimming and J lost 5 bases, with 9 bases between them. This CDR3 has 11 amino acids. Per the germline V gene, CDR1 is DFQATT and CDR2 is SNEGSKA (reference sequence). The CDR3 bases are TGCAGTGCTCGAGGGCCAACTGAAGCTTTCTTT. This sequence encodes CSARGPTEAFF.

This chain connects TRBV6-5 to TRBJ1-2, with 7 positions matching TRBD1. The V and J ends lost 6 bases and 6 bases, in that order; junction bases with no gene match: 7. Germline assignment: CDR1 MNHEY and CDR2 SVGAGI. The CDR3 runs to 13 residues. The DNA of the CDR3 is TGTGCCAGCAGGGGGACAGAGAGAAATGGCTACACCTTC. It translates to CASRGTERNGYTF.

The gene calls are TRBV19 and TRBJ1-2, with TRBD1 as a possible D gene (6 bases). V lost 3 bases and J lost 4, with 15 bases in between. CDR1 is LNHDA and CDR2 is SQIVND in the germline V gene (reference sequence). This CDR3 comprises 15 residues. CDR3 DNA: TGTGCCAGTAGTATTTACCACCCGGACAGCTATGGCTACACCTTC. This encodes CASSIYHPDSYGYTF.

The rearrangement links TRBV9 to TRBJ2-3; possible D gene TRBD2, 5 bases. The CDR3 has 14 residues. V lost 0 bases, J lost 7 bases, and 12 bases lay in between. Germline V gives CDR1 SGDLS, CDR2 YYNGEE. CDR3 sequence reads: CASSVELGGNTQYF. CDR3 nucleotide sequence: TGTGCCAGCAGCGTAGAACTAGGTGGGAATACGCAGTATTTT.

In its sample, this clone was seen once. This sequence joins TRBV12-3 or TRBV12-4 and TRBJ1-2, with D possibly TRBD1 on 5 matching bases. The CDR3 consists of 13 residues. The ends were cut back, 4 bases at V and 8 bases at J, with 14 bases in the middle. The CDR3 nucleotides read TGTGCCAGCAGTTCGCAGGGTAGTCGGGGCTACACCTTC. Its translation: CASSSQGSRGYTF.

V is TRBV6-5 and J is TRBJ2-2, with 7 nucleotides matching TRBD1. Trimming at V came to 7 bases and at J to 5 bases, leaving 7 bases not matched to a gene. The CDR3 runs to 14 residues. In germline, CDR1 is MNHEY, CDR2 SVGAGI. The CDR3 nucleotides read TGTGCCAGCACCTACAGGGGAATGACCGGGGAGCTGTTTTTT. Translated, it gives CASTYRGMTGELFF.

The chain joins TRBV4-1 to TRBJ1-2; D is undetermined. This CDR3 region has 17 residues. V was trimmed by 0 bases and J by 4 bases, leaving 18 bases between them. Germline V gene sequence: CDR1 MGHRA, CDR2 YSYEKL. In DNA, the CDR3 is TGCGCCAGCAGCCAAGATTCCGGGGAGGGATTAATCTATGGCTACACCTTC. Translating gives CASSQDSGEGLIYGYTF.

This chain links TRBV5-1 with TRBJ1-1; 7 bases align to TRBD1. Trimming took 3 bases from V and 2 from J; bases not matched to a gene: 7. CDR1 and CDR2 from the germline V gene are SGHRS and YFSETQ. The length of the CDR3 is 15 residues. The CDR3 here is CASSSTGLRNTEAFF. The CDR3 bases are TGCGCCAGCAGCTCGACAGGGTTGAGAAACACTGAAGCTTTCTTT. Looking up the rest from reference TRBV5-1 and TRBJ1-1 gives the full variable domain: KAGVTQTPRYLIKTRGQQVTLSCSPISGHRSVSWYQQTPGQGLQFLFEYFSETQRNKGNFPGRFSGRQFSNSRSEMNVSTLELGDSALYLCASSSTGLRNTEAFFGQGTRLTVV.

The rearrangement uses TRBV27 and TRBJ1-6; no definite D call. Germline CDR1 is MNHEY and CDR2 is SMNVEV (reference sequence). The CDR3 extends over 15 amino acids. V lost 7 bases, J lost 0 bases, and 10 bases lay in between. As DNA, the CDR3 is TGTGCCAGCACAGGATTACCCTCCTATAATTCACCCCTCCACTTT. This gives the protein CASTGLPSYNSPLHF.

This chain links TRBV16 with TRBJ1-1; D unclear. Trimming removed 4 bases at V and 6 bases at J, with 12 bases between. This CDR3 comprises 13 residues. Germline lookup yields CDR1 KGHSY and CDR2 FQNENV. The CDR3, as DNA: TGTGCCAGCAGCCCCCCCTGGGCATCTGAAGCTTTCTTT. Amino acid sequence: CASSPPWASEAFF.

V and J are TRBV11-2 and TRBJ2-7; 8 nucleotides match TRBD2. In germline, CDR1 is SGHAT, CDR2 FQNNGV. J was trimmed by 5 bases and V by 5 bases; bases with no gene match: 8. The CDR3 length is 14 residues. CDR3 sequence reads: CASSVSGGTHEQYF. CDR3 nucleotides: TGTGCCAGCAGCGTTTCGGGAGGGACCCACGAGCAGTACTTC.

J is TRBJ2-1 and V is TRBV5-1; weak D call: TRBD1 (6 bases). The CDR3 covers 16 residues. Germline V lookup: CDR1 SGHRS, CDR2 YFSETQ. The V and J ends lost 2 bases and 0 bases respectively, with 12 bases between them. CDR3 loop: CASSLGQTSSYNEQFF. The CDR3 region has the DNA TGCGCCAGCAGCTTAGGACAGACCAGCTCCTACAATGAGCAGTTCTTC.

This chain links TRBV13 with TRBJ2-7; possibly TRBD2 for D (6 bases). Trimming stripped 3 bases from V and 6 bases from J, with 12 bases between. Germline CDR1 and CDR2: PRHDT and FYEKMQ (reference sequence). The CDR3 is 13 amino acids. The CDR3 DNA reads TGTGCCAGCAGCTTTGGACTATCGACCGAGCAGTACTTC. It encodes CASSFGLSTEQYF.

J is TRBJ2-1 and V is TRBV3-1 (or the pseudogene TRBV3-2), with 7 positions matching TRBD2. Germline V gene lookup returns CDR1 LGHDT and CDR2 YNNKEL (reference sequence). The J segment lost 6 bases and the V segment lost 3 bases, leaving 5 bases of the junction unmatched. The CDR3 spans 14 residues. As DNA, the CDR3 is TGTGCCAGCAGCCAGGTACTAGCGTCCAATGAGCAGTTCTTC. Protein product: CASSQVLASNEQFF.

This clone was detected only once. The genes are TRBV2 and TRBJ1-2; no clear D. CDR1 SNHLY and CDR2 FYNNEI come from the germline V gene. V lost 7 bases, J lost 1 base, and 13 bases lay in between. The CDR3 extends over 14 amino acids. The CDR3 DNA is TGTGCCAGCACAACAGAAAAAATTAACTATGGCTACACCTTC. This sequence encodes CASTTEKINYGYTF.

The chain carries TRBV3-1 (or the pseudogene TRBV3-2) and TRBJ2-3; D gene unclear. Per germline, CDR1 LGHDT and CDR2 YNNKEL (reference sequence). V was clipped by 1 base and J by 5 bases, with 16 bases between them. The CDR3 has 16 amino acids. The CDR3 region has the DNA TGTGCCAGCAGCCAAGGAGTTCCGGGTTTCCGAGATACGCAGTATTTT. This encodes CASSQGVPGFRDTQYF.

V usage is TRBV6-6 and J usage is TRBJ2-3, with D perhaps TRBD2 (6 bases). The CDR3 is 15 amino acids. V shed 6 bases and J shed 5 bases, with 18 bases lying between them. The germline gives CDR1 MNHNY, CDR2 SVGAGI (reference sequence). CDR3 bases: TGTGCCAGCAGGCCACGGGACTCCCGGGTAGATACGCAGTATTTT. Translation gives CASRPRDSRVDTQYF.

V is TRBV10-1 and J is TRBJ1-1; D not certain. V was clipped by 5 bases and J by 8 bases, with 15 bases between them. CDR3 length: 13 amino acids. CDR1 is WNHNN and CDR2 is SYGVQD in the germline V gene (reference sequence). For the CDR3, the DNA is TGCGCCAGCAGTAAAGGACTGGTGGAGGAAGCTTTCTTT. Encoded protein: CASSKGLVEEAFF.

V gene TRBV7-8 combines with J gene TRBJ2-7, with 8 nucleotides matching TRBD1. In germline, CDR1 is SGHVS, CDR2 FQNEAQ. The CDR3 has 13 residues. J was trimmed by 6 bases and V by 4 bases; bases with no gene match: 5. The CDR3 protein is CASSSGTGVEQYF. DNA of the CDR3: TGTGCCAGCAGCTCTGGGACAGGCGTCGAGCAGTACTTC.

The chain couples TRBV2 to TRBJ2-5; 7 nucleotides align to TRBD1. Trimming removed 6 bases from V and 0 bases from J; junction bases left unmatched: 7. The V gene's germline CDR1 is SNHLY and CDR2 FYNNEI. The CDR3 spans 15 residues. CDR3 nucleotide sequence: TGTGCCAGCAGAGGGACAGAGGCGTACCAAGAGACCCAGTACTTC. It codes for CASRGTEAYQETQYF.

J is TRBJ1-3 and V is TRBV27, with TRBD1 matching 8 bases. The CDR3 contains 15 residues. Germline CDR1 MNHEY, CDR2 SMNVEV (reference sequence). With 4 bases clipped from V and 4 bases from J, the junction kept 6 bases outside the gene matches. The CDR3 DNA reads TGTGCCAGCAGTTCCTCGACAGGGGTCGGAAACACCATATATTTT. Residues: CASSSSTGVGNTIYF.

The V gene is TRBV2, the J gene TRBJ2-1; possibly TRBD1 for D (5 bases). The CDR3 is made up of 15 amino acids. Germline V gene lookup returns CDR1 SNHLY and CDR2 FYNNEI. The germline V and J ends were trimmed by 7 bases and 0 bases, with 13 bases remaining between them. The DNA for the CDR3 is TGTGCCAGCACCAGACAGACGAGCTCCTACAATGAGCAGTTCTTC. This codes for CASTRQTSSYNEQFF.